This entry features one TCR beta chain sequence. Its antigen remains unidentified. This entry comes from a study of regulatory dendritic cells for organ transplantation. The overall study: Regulatory dendritic cells were monocyte-derived, receiving vitamin D3 on days 0 and 4 and IL-10 on day 4.

The CDR3 is made up of 15 amino acids. Germline V gene sequence: CDR1 MDHEN, CDR2 SYDVKM. Sorted subsets were CFSE-labeled and cultured four to six days with allogeneic dendritic cells. FACS sorted CD4+ or CD8+ T cells into CD45RA+ naive and CD45RO+ memory. The study, taken as a whole, reports: Memory CD8+ clonal expansion seemed more limited with regulatory than mature dendritic cells.

Sequencing used immunoSEQ multiplex PCR; TCRdb keeps in-frame clones, though not all of them. Of 4,000 to 5,000 clones listed, about 71% are singletons. The receptor comes from a human donor in good health. This rearrangement joins TRBV28 to TRBJ2-5; TRBD1 is a possible D gene (6 bases). The end of the DNA fits TRBJ2-7 better, so the J call may be wrong. The sample comprised memory CD8+ T cells from blood cultured with dendritic cells. Subset defined: CD45RO+ memory T cells. Here the CDR3 reads CASSLVRTVVHEQYF. DNA for the CDR3: TGTGCCAGCAGTTTGGTTCGGACAGTAGTCCACGAGCAGTACTTC.